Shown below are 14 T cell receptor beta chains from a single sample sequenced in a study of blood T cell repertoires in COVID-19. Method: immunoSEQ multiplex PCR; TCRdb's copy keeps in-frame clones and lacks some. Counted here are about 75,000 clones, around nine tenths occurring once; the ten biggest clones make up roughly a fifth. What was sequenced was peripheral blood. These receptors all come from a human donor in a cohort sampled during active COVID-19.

The DNA for the CDR3 is TGTGCCAGCAGTTCCCTCAGTGGCTACACCTTC. This translates into CASSSLSGYTF. V and J are TRBV28 and TRBJ1-2, with unresolved D. Germline lookup yields CDR1 MDHEN and CDR2 SYDVKM. V was shortened by 4 bases and J by 7 bases, with 7 bases between the two germline ends. The CDR3 totals 11 residues.

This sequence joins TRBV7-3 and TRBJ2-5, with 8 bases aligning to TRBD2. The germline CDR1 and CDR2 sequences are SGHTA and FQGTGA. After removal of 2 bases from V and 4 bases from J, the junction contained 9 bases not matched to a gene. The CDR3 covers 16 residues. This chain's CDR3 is CASSLGSGSLLETQYF. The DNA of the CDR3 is TGTGCCAGCAGCTTAGGAAGCGGGAGTCTTTTAGAGACCCAGTACTTC.

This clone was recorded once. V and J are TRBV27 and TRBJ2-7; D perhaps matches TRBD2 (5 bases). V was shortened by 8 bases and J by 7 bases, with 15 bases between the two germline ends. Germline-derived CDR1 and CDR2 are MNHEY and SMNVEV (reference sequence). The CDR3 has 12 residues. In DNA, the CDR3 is TGTGCCAGCCGCCGGCGTCCGGGGGAGCAGTACTTC. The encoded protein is CASRRRPGEQYF.

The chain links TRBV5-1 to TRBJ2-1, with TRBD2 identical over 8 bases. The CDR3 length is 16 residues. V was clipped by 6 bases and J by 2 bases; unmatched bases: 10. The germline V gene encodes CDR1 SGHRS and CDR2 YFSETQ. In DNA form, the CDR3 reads TGCGCCAGCACCTTATTTAGCGGGACGGCCTACAATGAGCAGTTCTTC. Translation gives CASTLFSGTAYNEQFF.

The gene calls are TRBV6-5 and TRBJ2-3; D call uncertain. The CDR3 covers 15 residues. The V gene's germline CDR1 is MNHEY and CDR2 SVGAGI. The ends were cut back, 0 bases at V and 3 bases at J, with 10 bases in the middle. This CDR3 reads CASSYSSFRTDTQYF. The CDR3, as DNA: TGTGCCAGCAGTTACTCGAGCTTTAGAACAGATACGCAGTATTTT.

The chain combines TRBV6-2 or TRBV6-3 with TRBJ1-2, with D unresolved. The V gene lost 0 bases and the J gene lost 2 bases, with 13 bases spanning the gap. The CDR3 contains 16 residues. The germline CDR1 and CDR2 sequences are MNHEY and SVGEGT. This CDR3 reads CASSYSSGSYNYGYTF. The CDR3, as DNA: TGTGCCAGCAGTTACTCTTCGGGGTCGTACAACTATGGCTACACCTTC.

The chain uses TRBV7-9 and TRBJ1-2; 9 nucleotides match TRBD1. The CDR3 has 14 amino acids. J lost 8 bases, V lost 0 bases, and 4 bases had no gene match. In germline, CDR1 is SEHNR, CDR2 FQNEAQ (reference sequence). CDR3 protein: CASSLAGTGNGYTF. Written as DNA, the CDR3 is TGTGCCAGCAGCTTAGCCGGGACAGGGAACGGCTACACCTTC.

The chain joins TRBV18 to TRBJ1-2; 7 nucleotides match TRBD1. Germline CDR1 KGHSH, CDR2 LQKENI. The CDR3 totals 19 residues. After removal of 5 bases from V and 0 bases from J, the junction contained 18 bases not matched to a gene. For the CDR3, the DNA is TGTGCCAGCTCATCGTCTCCGCCGGCGGGACAGACGACTAACTATGGCTACACCTTC. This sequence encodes CASSSSPPAGQTTNYGYTF. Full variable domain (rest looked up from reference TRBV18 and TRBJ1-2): NAGVMQNPRHLVRRRGQEARLRCSPMKGHSHVYWYRQLPEEGLKFMVYLQKENIIDESGMPKERFSAEFPKEGPSILRIQQVVRGDSAAYFCASSSSPPAGQTTNYGYTFGSGTRLTVV.

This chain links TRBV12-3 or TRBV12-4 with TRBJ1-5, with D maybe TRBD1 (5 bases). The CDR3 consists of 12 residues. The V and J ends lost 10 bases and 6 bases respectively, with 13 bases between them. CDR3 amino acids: CATCRGGQPQHF. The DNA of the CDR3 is TGTGCCACCTGCCGGGGGGGTCAGCCCCAGCATTTT.

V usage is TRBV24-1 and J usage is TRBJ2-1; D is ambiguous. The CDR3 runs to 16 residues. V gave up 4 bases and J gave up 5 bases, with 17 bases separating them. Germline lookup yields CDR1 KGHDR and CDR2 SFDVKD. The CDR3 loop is CATSDRPLTGDNEQFF. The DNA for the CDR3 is TGTGCCACCAGTGACCGACCCTTGACTGGCGACAATGAGCAGTTCTTC.

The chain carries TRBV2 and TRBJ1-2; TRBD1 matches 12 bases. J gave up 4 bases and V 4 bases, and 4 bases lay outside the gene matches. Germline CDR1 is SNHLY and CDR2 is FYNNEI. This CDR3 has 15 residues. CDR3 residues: CASSGGTGGFYGYTF. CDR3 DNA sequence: TGTGCCAGCAGTGGGGGGACAGGGGGCTTCTATGGCTACACCTTC.

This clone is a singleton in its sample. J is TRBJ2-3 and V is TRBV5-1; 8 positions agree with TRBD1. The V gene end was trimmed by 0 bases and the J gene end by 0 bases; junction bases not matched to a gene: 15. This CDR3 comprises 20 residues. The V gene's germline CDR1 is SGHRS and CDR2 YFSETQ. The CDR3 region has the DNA TGCGCCAGCAGCTTGGTACCCCGCAGGGGGCCTCCGGGGAGCACAGATACGCAGTATTTT. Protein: CASSLVPRRGPPGSTDTQYF.

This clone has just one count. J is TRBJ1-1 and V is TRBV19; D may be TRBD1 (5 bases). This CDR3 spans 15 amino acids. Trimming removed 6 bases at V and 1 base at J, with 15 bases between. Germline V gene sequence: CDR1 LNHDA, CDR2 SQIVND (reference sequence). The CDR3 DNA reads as TGTGCCAGTAGGGTTACAGGTGGGGCGAACACTGAAGCTTTCTTT. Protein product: CASRVTGGANTEAFF.

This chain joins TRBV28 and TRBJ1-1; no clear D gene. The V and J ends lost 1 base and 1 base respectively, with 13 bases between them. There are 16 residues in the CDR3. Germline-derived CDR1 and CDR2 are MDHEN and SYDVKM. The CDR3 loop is CASSLYPRVRNTEAFF. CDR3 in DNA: TGTGCCAGCAGTTTATATCCGAGGGTACGGAACACTGAAGCTTTCTTT.